This section outlines one TCR beta chain sequence together with its context. The data originate from a study of blood T cell repertoires in COVID-19. Study overall: Sources were T cells, B-cell-depleted T cells, or PBMCs; the material itself was cDNA or gDNA.

Trimming shortened V by 3 bases and J by 2 bases, and 17 bases separated the two germline ends. The CDR3 has 16 residues. The germline V gene encodes CDR1 SGHDT and CDR2 YYEEEE. As handled by the study authors: Estimation of nucleated cell counts was performed using reference gene primer amplification. Assay: immunoSEQ multiplex PCR; the TCRdb copy retains only in-frame clones and omits some. Clone size and the V and J calls come from that table; the DNA yielded D and trimming. The top ten clones hold less than 10% of a sample with about 270,000 clones, about 80% of them seen once. This TCR was recovered from a human donor in a cohort sampled during active COVID-19. The chain links TRBV5-6 to TRBJ1-1; no definite D call. The source material was peripheral blood. CDR3 nucleotides: TGTGCCAGCAGCTCTTTGGGCGTCTCGGTTAACACTGAAGCTTTCTTT. Encoded protein: CASSSLGVSVNTEAFF.